These 25 T cell receptor beta chains were sequenced from one sample in a study of T cell clonality in common variable immunodeficiency. The protocol was immunoSEQ multiplex PCR, while the TCRdb copy is restricted to in-frame clones and leaves out a portion. Here the sample table reports 7,500 to 9,500 clones. Study findings and constraints: In common variable immunodeficiency, TCR beta chains reportedly carried fewer deletions and N-nucleotide insertions.

These receptors lack a known antigen. The source material was peripheral blood mononuclear cells. These receptors all come from a human donor with common variable immunodeficiency.

In regard to this clone: The read terminates 3 residues before the CDR3 end, so the remaining end is supplied by the germline J gene. The gene calls are TRBV19 and TRBJ2-1; tentatively, D is TRBD1 (5 bases). Trimming pared 3 bases from V and 8 bases from J, leaving 11 bases between. CDR1 LNHDA and CDR2 SQIVND come from the germline V gene (reference sequence). This CDR3 has 13 residues. The sequenced CDR3 bases are TGTGCCAGTAGTATCCTACCCAGGGATGAG. Protein sequence: CASSILPRDE. The CDR3, in full, reads CASSILPRDEQFF.

Notes on this clone: The sequenced fragment ends 3 residues before the CDR3 boundary, so the rest is inferred from the germline J gene. V is TRBV6-2 or TRBV6-3 and J is TRBJ2-7, with 8 bases identical to TRBD2. Germline values: CDR1 MNHEY, CDR2 SVGEGT. Trimming removed 5 bases from V and 6 bases from J; junction bases left unmatched: 0. The CDR3 contains 11 residues. CDR3 loop: CASSRGGEQYF. The covered CDR3 bases are TGTGCCAGCAGTCGGGGGGGCGAG.

Frequency places this clone as medium-sized. The read is 3 residues too short to cover the CDR3 end, so that end is filled in from the germline J gene. V usage is TRBV7-8 and J usage is TRBJ1-2; D gene unclear. Germline V gene data show CDR1 as SGHVS and CDR2 as FQNEAQ. Trimming shortened V by 3 bases and J by 1 base, and 12 bases separated the two germline ends. The CDR3 contains 15 residues. CDR3 sequence reads: CASSFGDTVNYGYTF. The sequenced CDR3 bases are TGTGCCAGCAGCTTCGGAGATACAGTTAACTATGGC.

Of note for this clone: The read finishes 3 residues shy of the CDR3 end, and the germline J gene is used to complete it. V and J are TRBV18 and TRBJ1-2; 9 nucleotides agree with TRBD1. This CDR3 has 14 amino acids. Trimming at V came to 1 base and at J to 7 bases, leaving 4 bases not matched to a gene. Germline V gene lookup returns CDR1 KGHSH and CDR2 LQKENI. Incomplete CDR3 DNA: TGTGCCAGCTCACCACAGGGGGACAGGGTTGGC. Translating gives CASSPQGDRVG. The entire CDR3 protein reads CASSPQGDRVGYTF.

By frequency, this clone is medium-sized. The CDR3 end lies 3 residues beyond the end of the read and is filled in from the germline J gene. The chain carries TRBV11-3 and TRBJ2-3; TRBD2 agrees at 12 bases. The CDR3 consists of 15 residues. The trim removed 5 bases at V and 5 bases at J, leaving 5 bases unmatched. Germline values: CDR1 SGHNT, CDR2 YENEEA. This chain's CDR3 is CASSQVGLAGDTQYF. The CDR3 bases that were read are TGTGCCAGCAGCCAAGTGGGACTAGCGGGAGATACG. Full variable domain (remainder filled in from reference TRBV11-3 and TRBJ2-3): EAGVVQSPRYKIIEKKQPVAFWCNPISGHNTLYWYLQNLGQGPELLIRYENEEAVDDSQLPKDRFSAERLKGVDSTLKIQPAELGDSAVYLCASSQVGLAGDTQYFGPGTRLTVL.

On this clone: The CDR3 extends 3 residues past the end of the read, so its final part is completed from the germline J gene. The chain links TRBV18 to TRBJ2-5, with D uncertain. The CDR3 is 13 amino acids. Trimming took off 6 bases at V and 3 bases at J, with 11 bases between the two ends. Germline values: CDR1 KGHSH, CDR2 LQKENI. The CDR3 DNA, read in part, is TGTGCCAGCTCGCGATCCCGGGAAGAGACC. This gives the protein CASSRSREET. The whole CDR3 region reads CASSRSREETQYF. Variable domain in full (rest from reference TRBV18 and TRBJ2-5): NAGVMQNPRHLVRRRGQEARLRCSPMKGHSHVYWYRQLPEEGLKFMVYLQKENIIDESGMPKERFSAEFPKEGPSILRIQQVVRGDSAAYFCASSRSREETQYFGPGTRLLVL.

About this clone itself: The CDR3 extends 3 residues past the end of the read, so its final part is completed from the germline J gene. This rearrangement joins TRBV19 to TRBJ1-2; D possibly corresponds to TRBD1 (5 bases). The CDR3 extends over 14 amino acids. Germline CDR1 LNHDA, CDR2 SQIVND (reference sequence). The chain's CDR3 is CASNSRQLLTGYTF. The sequenced part of the CDR3 DNA is TGTGCCAGCAACTCAAGACAGCTTCTAACAGGC.

On this clone: Sequencing ends 3 residues short of the CDR3 end; the germline J gene provides the rest. V is TRBV19 and J is TRBJ1-1; D is unclear. CDR1 is LNHDA, CDR2 SQIVND, per germline (reference sequence). The CDR3 sequence is 13 residues long. This CDR3 reads CASSIDPGWRAFF. The CDR3 DNA, read in part, is TGTGCCAGTAGTATAGATCCGGGTTGGAGA.

In terms of frequency, this clone is medium-sized. Coverage ceases 3 residues before the CDR3 finishes, and the germline J gene fills in the end. The chain joins TRBV10-3 to TRBJ2-1; 9 bases fit TRBD1. V gave up 7 bases and J gave up 4 bases; unmatched junction bases: 5. Germline CDR1 is ENHRY and CDR2 is SYGVKD. The CDR3 runs 14 residues. The DNA read from the CDR3 is TGTGCCATCACTGCGGACAGGGGTTACAATGAG. This sequence encodes CAITADRGYNE. The CDR3, in full, reads CAITADRGYNEQFF.

As for this clone: The sequenced fragment ends 3 residues before the CDR3 boundary, so the rest is inferred from the germline J gene. This sequence joins TRBV19 and TRBJ1-1; TRBD1 aligns across 7 bases. This CDR3 spans 16 amino acids. Germline V gene sequence: CDR1 LNHDA, CDR2 SQIVND (reference sequence). CDR3 DNA, as far as it was read: TGTGCCAGTAGTATAGGGATGACAGGGCTTGGGGAGAGA. Its protein product is CASSIGMTGLGER. The whole CDR3 sequence is CASSIGMTGLGERAFF. Looking up the rest from reference TRBV19 and TRBJ1-1 gives the full variable domain: DGGITQSPKYLFRKEGQNVTLSCEQNLNHDAMYWYRQDPGQGLRLIYYSQIVNDFQKGDIAEGYSVSREKKESFPLTVTSAQKNPTAFYLCASSIGMTGLGERAFFGQGTRLTVV.

Points on this clone: The read gets to within 3 residues of the CDR3 end, and the germline J gene fills in the rest. The chain combines TRBV6-2 or TRBV6-3 with TRBJ2-2; 10 bases line up with TRBD1. V dropped 10 bases and J dropped 6; count of bases not matched to a gene: 11. The CDR3 extends over 15 amino acids. The germline V gene has CDR1 MNHEY and CDR2 SVGEGT. The CDR3 reads CATFTDRGRAGELFF. The CDR3 bases that were read are TGTGCCACCTTTACTGACAGGGGGCGCGCCGGGGAG.

Concerning this clone itself: The sequenced fragment ends 3 residues before the CDR3 boundary, so the rest is inferred from the germline J gene. The chain combines TRBV18 with TRBJ2-7; TRBD2 agrees at 7 bases. The CDR3 contains 18 residues. In germline, CDR1 is KGHSH, CDR2 LQKENI. V shed 6 bases, J shed 3 bases, and the junction held 20 bases outside the gene matches. CDR3 bases read: TGTGCCAGCTCCCATGACAGCCCGGGAGGCCCCCGAGGCTACGAG. It codes for CASSHDSPGGPRGYE. The CDR3 in its entirety is CASSHDSPGGPRGYEQYF.

Concerning this clone: The missing CDR3 end, 3 residues past where the read stops, is filled in from the germline J gene. V usage is TRBV19 and J usage is TRBJ2-5; 8 nucleotides match TRBD2. V trimming: 5 bases; J trimming: 5 bases; junction bases outside the gene matches: 10. The CDR3 length is 15 residues. Looked up from germline, CDR1 is LNHDA and CDR2 is SQIVND (reference sequence). The covered CDR3 bases are TGTGCCAGTAGTCTCCACCGCGGGGGGCGGGAGACC. This sequence encodes CASSLHRGGRET. The whole CDR3 reads CASSLHRGGRETQYF.

With respect to this clone: The read stops 3 residues short of the end of the CDR3; the missing end is completed from the germline J gene. The chain has TRBV5-1 and TRBJ1-5; 7 bases agree with TRBD1. In germline, CDR1 is SGHRS, CDR2 YFSETQ. This CDR3 has 14 amino acids. J lost 2 bases, V lost 3 bases, and 2 bases had no gene match. The CDR3 spells CASSSGQGNQPQHF. The CDR3 bases that were read are TGCGCCAGCAGCTCCGGACAGGGCAATCAGCCC.

As for this clone: The sequenced fragment ends 3 residues before the CDR3 boundary, so the rest is inferred from the germline J gene. The V call is TRBV19, the J call TRBJ2-5; D perhaps matches TRBD1 (6 bases). The CDR3 contains 13 residues. V was clipped by 3 bases and J by 5 bases, with 10 bases between them. Germline CDR1 LNHDA, CDR2 SQIVND (reference sequence). Partial CDR3 DNA: TGTGCCAGTAGTATTAGAAGGGGGGAGACC. Protein: CASSIRRGET. The whole CDR3 region reads CASSIRRGETQYF.

The CDR3 sequence is CASSSQGAEDTQYF. CDR3 DNA, as far as it was read: TGTGCCAGCAGCTCCCAGGGGGCCGAAGATACG. The chain links TRBV7-3 to TRBJ2-3; 8 bases are a match to TRBD1. The CDR3 end lies 3 residues beyond the end of the read and is filled in from the germline J gene. V was clipped by 4 bases and J by 5 bases; unmatched bases: 5. Germline CDR1 and CDR2: SGHTA and FQGTGA. This CDR3 region has 14 residues.

Remarks on this clone: Sequencing ends 3 residues short of the CDR3 end; the germline J gene provides the rest. V is TRBV19 and J is TRBJ1-2; D gene unclear. V was clipped by 3 bases and J by 4 bases, with 6 bases between them. Looked up from germline, CDR1 is LNHDA and CDR2 is SQIVND (reference sequence). The CDR3 totals 12 residues. The CDR3 reads CASSMALYGYTF. CDR3 DNA, as far as it was read: TGTGCCAGTAGTATGGCCCTCTATGGC.

This clone is medium-sized (0.01 to 0.1%) by frequency. The CDR3 end is not reached by the read, which stops 3 residues before it; the germline J gene fills it in. This sequence joins TRBV29-1 and TRBJ1-2, with D possibly TRBD1 on 6 matching bases. Germline assignment: CDR1 SQVTM and CDR2 ANQGSEA. This CDR3 is built from 12 residues. The DNA read from the CDR3 is TGCAGCGTTGAAAGGGCAGGGGCAGGC. Residues: CSVERAGAG. The CDR3 in its entirety is CSVERAGAGYTF.

A note on this clone: The CDR3 goes on 3 residues after the read ends, and that part is filled in from the germline J gene. The chain couples TRBV18 to TRBJ2-7; 9 nucleotides line up with TRBD1. The CDR3 totals 13 residues. V dropped 5 bases and J dropped 5; count of bases not matched to a gene: 4. CDR1 is KGHSH, CDR2 LQKENI, per germline. CDR3 region: CASSLGQGHEQYF. The covered CDR3 bases are TGTGCCAGCTCATTGGGACAGGGCCACGAG.

Note on this clone: The sequence runs out 3 residues before the end of the CDR3; the remainder is reconstructed from the germline J gene. The V call is TRBV19, the J call TRBJ2-6; the match to TRBD2 covers 7 bases. There are 18 residues in the CDR3. The V gene's germline CDR1 is LNHDA and CDR2 SQIVND (reference sequence). The trim removed 6 bases at V and 5 bases at J, leaving 16 bases unmatched. CDR3 DNA, as far as it was read: TGTGCCAGTAGCACATTTGGGGGGGGGACCGTGAGGGCCAACGTC. This translates into CASSTFGGGTVRANV. The complete CDR3 protein is CASSTFGGGTVRANVLTF.

This clone is classed as medium-sized by frequency. The read comes to an end 3 residues before the CDR3 does, leaving the germline J gene to fill in the end. The chain links TRBV29-1 to TRBJ2-1; 7 bases align to TRBD2. The V gene's germline CDR1 is SQVTM and CDR2 ANQGSEA. This CDR3 is 16 amino acids long. Trimming at V came to 3 bases and at J to 5 bases, leaving 13 bases not matched to a gene. The part of the CDR3 DNA that was read is TGCAGCGTTGATGGTCTTGGCCTAGCGGAGGACAATGAG. This encodes CSVDGLGLAEDNE. The CDR3 in full is CSVDGLGLAEDNEQFF.

A note on this clone: The sequenced fragment ends 3 residues before the CDR3 boundary, so the rest is inferred from the germline J gene. The genes are TRBV7-9 and TRBJ1-1; D remains unclear. Trimming stripped 5 bases from V and 5 bases from J, with 9 bases between. The CDR3 is 12 residues long. Germline assignment: CDR1 SEHNR and CDR2 FQNEAQ (reference sequence). The CDR3 loop reads CASSPQRTEAFF. Partial CDR3 DNA: TGTGCCAGCAGCCCCCAGAGGACTGAA.

Concerning this clone: The read stops 3 residues short of the end of the CDR3; the missing end is completed from the germline J gene. This chain links TRBV6-1 with TRBJ2-7; 8 nucleotides match TRBD2. The length of the CDR3 is 13 residues. Germline V gene data show CDR1 as MNHNS and CDR2 as SASEGT. V shed 1 base, J shed 6 bases, and the junction held 2 bases outside the gene matches. Here the CDR3 reads CASSEGLAFEQYF. The sequenced CDR3 bases are TGTGCCAGCAGTGAAGGACTAGCGTTCGAG.

As regards this clone: The sequence runs out 3 residues before the end of the CDR3; the remainder is reconstructed from the germline J gene. This chain uses TRBV2 with TRBJ2-7; 8 nucleotides line up with TRBD2. The V segment lost 6 bases and the J segment 3 bases; nucleotides outside the gene matches: 10. Germline CDR1 and CDR2: SNHLY and FYNNEI. The CDR3 contains 15 residues. The covered CDR3 bases are TGTGCCAGCAGCCCGGGGAGCGGGGGCAACTACGAG. Translation: CASSPGSGGNYE. The CDR3 in full is CASSPGSGGNYEQYF.

With respect to this clone: The read terminates 3 residues ahead of where the CDR3 ends, so the germline J gene completes it. V is TRBV7-9 and J is TRBJ2-5, with TRBD1 matching over 7 bases. CDR1 is SEHNR, CDR2 FQNEAQ, per germline (reference sequence). The V and J ends lost 5 bases and 5 bases, in that order; junction bases with no gene match: 8. This CDR3 has 14 amino acids. CDR3 bases read: TGTGCCAGCAGCGCGAACAGGGGTCTGGAGACC. This gives the protein CASSANRGLET. The entire CDR3 sequence reads CASSANRGLETQYF.